Listed here are 26 T cell receptor beta chains from one sample, sequenced in a study of cytomegalovirus exposure and HLA in healthy donors. Primers: 60 Vbeta forward and 13 Jbeta reverse. Sequencing used immunoSEQ multiplex PCR; TCRdb keeps in-frame clones, though not all of them. Of about 180,000 clones listed, roughly 80% are singletons. The material sequenced was PBMCs. Source of these receptors: a male donor in good health and CMV-seronegative.

This sequence joins TRBV5-1 and TRBJ1-3; 7 bases are shared with TRBD1. The V segment lost 4 bases and the J segment 1 base; nucleotides outside the gene matches: 11. The germline gives CDR1 SGHRS, CDR2 YFSETQ. This CDR3 is 17 amino acids long. This CDR3 reads CASSPLRGGQSGNTIYF. The CDR3 DNA sequence: TGCGCCAGCAGCCCGCTCCGAGGGGGCCAATCTGGAAACACCATATATTTT.

The CDR3, as DNA: TGTGCCAGCAGTTTATCATCCGGGGGGGAAGTCTACGAGCAGTACTTC. This translates into CASSLSSGGEVYEQYF. The genes are TRBV27 and TRBJ2-7; 8 positions match TRBD2. Germline V gives CDR1 MNHEY, CDR2 SMNVEV (reference sequence). The CDR3 extends over 16 amino acids. The junction had 7 bases not matched to a gene; V was cut back by 0 bases and J by 3 bases.

The gene calls are TRBV5-1 and TRBJ2-5; 10 bases line up with TRBD1. The J call could be wrong; TRBJ2-7 is a better fit for the DNA end. The length of the CDR3 is 15 residues. The germline CDR1 and CDR2 sequences are SGHRS and YFSETQ. CDR3 region: CASSSGQGITYEQYF. CDR3 in DNA: TGCGCCAGCAGCTCGGGACAGGGGATTACCTACGAGCAGTACTTC.

The chain combines TRBV11-1 with TRBJ1-3, with D uncertain. Germline CDR1 and CDR2: SGHAT and FQDESV (reference sequence). The CDR3 runs to 16 residues. Trimming took off 3 bases at V and 2 bases at J, with 14 bases between the two ends. CDR3 sequence reads: CASSFNARWAGNTIYF. In nucleotides, the CDR3 is TGTGCCAGCAGCTTCAACGCCAGGTGGGCTGGAAACACCATATATTTT.

The chain employs TRBV28 and TRBJ1-2; unclear D gene. Germline CDR1 reads MDHEN; CDR2 reads SYDVKM. V was trimmed by 4 bases and J by 1 base, leaving 7 bases between them. This CDR3 is 13 amino acids long. In nucleotides, the CDR3 is TGTGCCAGCAGTTCGGAGGATAACTATGGCTACACCTTC. Its translation: CASSSEDNYGYTF.

The CDR3 nucleotides read TGTGCCAGCAGTTTTAGGGGGCGGGGGGGCACAGATACGCAGTATTTT. Amino acids: CASSFRGRGGTDTQYF. This rearrangement joins TRBV27 to TRBJ2-3; a possible D gene is TRBD2 (8 bases). Trimming cost V 3 bases and J 1 base, with 14 bases left between them. Germline values: CDR1 MNHEY, CDR2 SMNVEV (reference sequence). This CDR3 comprises 16 residues.

The chain has TRBV5-4 and TRBJ1-2; D is possibly TRBD1 (5 bases). The CDR3 is made up of 13 amino acids. Trimming took 1 base from V and 3 from J, leaving 7 bases between them. CDR1 SGHNT and CDR2 YYREEE come from the germline V gene (reference sequence). In DNA, the CDR3 is TGTGCCAGCAGCTTGCAGGGTTACTATGGCTACACCTTC. It encodes CASSLQGYYGYTF.

The V call is TRBV27, the J call TRBJ1-2, with TRBD1 matching 8 bases. V shed 6 bases and J 6 bases; nucleotides not matched to a gene: 9. Per the germline V gene, CDR1 is MNHEY and CDR2 is SMNVEV (reference sequence). The CDR3 has 14 amino acids. The CDR3 DNA reads as TGTGCCAGCAGCCGTCTGGACAGGGAGAATGGCTACACCTTC. Protein sequence: CASSRLDRENGYTF.

The J gene is TRBJ2-7, the V gene TRBV7-6; D might be TRBD1 (5 bases). The V and J ends lost 5 bases and 5 bases respectively, with 16 bases between them. The germline V gene has CDR1 SGHVS and CDR2 FNYEAQ. This CDR3 has 14 residues. Here the CDR3 DNA reads TGTGCCAGCAGCAGGAAAGGGGCTTTCCACGAGCAGTACTTC. Encoded protein: CASSRKGAFHEQYF.

This clone was seen a handful of times. This chain links TRBV4-1 with TRBJ2-7; tentatively, D is TRBD2 (5 bases). The CDR3 has 15 amino acids. Germline CDR1 and CDR2: MGHRA and YSYEKL. V was pared by 4 bases and J by 6 bases, with 19 bases between. The CDR3 nucleotides are TGCGCCAGCAGCCTTGGGGTTGGGAAAGGGAGCGAGCAGTACTTC. It specifies CASSLGVGKGSEQYF.

The chain couples TRBV10-3 to TRBJ1-2, with 10 bases identical to TRBD1. V was clipped by 7 bases and J by 3 bases; unmatched bases: 5. The CDR3 contains 14 residues. Germline V CDR1 and CDR2: ENHRY, SYGVKD. For the CDR3, the DNA is TGTGCCATCATGACGGGACAGGGGTACTATGGCTACACCTTC. This translates into CAIMTGQGYYGYTF.

The chain's CDR3 is CASSSGVRSSYEQYF. The CDR3 coding sequence is TGTGCCAGCAGCTCAGGGGTCAGATCCTCCTACGAGCAGTACTTC. This rearrangement joins TRBV27 to TRBJ2-7; TRBD1 might be the D (6 bases). The CDR3 is 15 residues long. In germline, CDR1 is MNHEY, CDR2 SMNVEV (reference sequence). Trimming stripped 6 bases from V and 0 bases from J, with 15 bases between.

This chain links TRBV7-2 with TRBJ2-3, with a possible D match to TRBD2 (5 bases). The ends were cut back, 5 bases at V and 4 bases at J, with 13 bases in the middle. The CDR3 extends over 14 amino acids. Per germline, CDR1 SGHTA and CDR2 FQGNSA. The CDR3 DNA reads as TGTGCCAGCAGCCAGACTAATATCCCAGATACGCAGTATTTT. It encodes CASSQTNIPDTQYF.

The V and J genes are TRBV5-1 and TRBJ1-1; D possibly corresponds to TRBD1 (5 bases). Trimming shortened V by 3 bases and J by 1 base, and 10 bases separated the two germline ends. CDR1 and CDR2 (germline): SGHRS, YFSETQ. This CDR3 has 14 amino acids. CDR3 coding DNA: TGCGCCAGCAGCTCGGACACCCCGAACACTGAAGCTTTCTTT. Amino acid sequence: CASSSDTPNTEAFF.

The chain carries TRBV30 and TRBJ1-1; TRBD1 aligns across 9 bases. CDR3 length: 16 residues. J gave up 6 bases and V 2 bases, and 13 bases lay outside the gene matches. The germline V gene has CDR1 GTSNPN and CDR2 SVGIG (reference sequence). CDR3 amino acids: CAWSTGTGKARAEAFF. The CDR3 nucleotides are TGTGCCTGGAGTACAGGGACAGGGAAGGCCCGGGCTGAAGCTTTCTTT.

This clone was found a few times. This rearrangement joins TRBV6-1 to TRBJ1-5, with a possible D match to TRBD1 (5 bases). Germline V gene sequence: CDR1 MNHNS, CDR2 SASEGT. The germline V and J ends were trimmed by 1 base and 6 bases, with 16 bases remaining between them. The CDR3 is 16 residues long. The DNA of the CDR3 is TGTGCCAGCAGTGAAGTATTGTCAGGGCCCCTTCAGCCCCAGCATTTT. Translating it yields CASSEVLSGPLQPQHF.

This rearrangement joins TRBV6-5 to TRBJ2-3; 9 nucleotides agree with TRBD1. The germline gives CDR1 MNHEY, CDR2 SVGAGI. V lost 5 bases, J lost 6 bases, and 6 bases stayed unmatched. The CDR3 is 14 amino acids. DNA for the CDR3: TGTGCCAGCAGTCGCCGGACAGGGGAGGATACGCAGTATTTT. This gives the protein CASSRRTGEDTQYF.

The chain links TRBV19 to TRBJ1-2, with TRBD1 matching over 9 bases. This CDR3 spans 14 amino acids. Germline V gene lookup returns CDR1 LNHDA and CDR2 SQIVND (reference sequence). The ends lost 5 bases at V and 8 bases at J; junction bases unmatched: 9. In nucleotides, the CDR3 is TGTGCCAGTAGTCCTGCGACAGGGGGTAAGGGCTACACCTTC. Translating it yields CASSPATGGKGYTF.

The V call is TRBV5-1, the J call TRBJ2-3; the D gene is possibly TRBD1 (5 bases). This CDR3 is built from 16 residues. V lost 0 bases, J lost 1 base, and 12 bases lay in between. Germline-derived CDR1 and CDR2 are SGHRS and YFSETQ. CDR3 DNA: TGCGCCAGCAGCTTGGACTCGGAAGGGGGCACAGATACGCAGTATTTT. It is translated as CASSLDSEGGTDTQYF.

The chain recombines TRBV7-3 with TRBJ1-2, with D maybe TRBD1 (5 bases). The length of the CDR3 is 13 residues. Per germline, CDR1 SGHTA and CDR2 FQGTGA. Trimming shortened V by 5 bases and J by 8 bases, and 15 bases separated the two germline ends. This CDR3 is CASSRRGSEGYTF. The DNA for the CDR3 is TGTGCCAGCAGCCGCCGGGGGTCGGAGGGCTACACCTTC.

The V gene is TRBV6-1, the J gene TRBJ1-2; D is perhaps TRBD1 (5 bases). V was pared by 6 bases and J by 4 bases, with 15 bases between. Germline CDR1 and CDR2: MNHNS and SASEGT. This CDR3 region has 14 residues. The CDR3 DNA sequence: TGTGCCAGCAGCCTGGAGGGGCCCGGCTATGGCTACACCTTC. As protein: CASSLEGPGYGYTF.

The chain joins TRBV19 to TRBJ2-3; possible D gene TRBD2, 5 bases. Trimming removed 0 bases from V and 5 bases from J, with 12 bases in between. CDR3 length: 15 amino acids. Per the germline V gene, CDR1 is LNHDA and CDR2 is SQIVND (reference sequence). This CDR3 reads CASSIDVARGDTQYF. Written as DNA, the CDR3 is TGTGCCAGTAGTATAGACGTGGCACGGGGAGATACGCAGTATTTT.

The chain employs TRBV5-1 and TRBJ2-3, with 12 bases lining up with TRBD1. V shed 0 bases, J shed 8 bases, and the junction held 4 bases outside the gene matches. This CDR3 region has 15 residues. Germline V lookup: CDR1 SGHRS, CDR2 YFSETQ. The chain's CDR3 is CASSLGRDRGPTQYF. CDR3 bases: TGCGCCAGCAGCTTGGGGCGGGACAGGGGGCCTACGCAGTATTTT.

CDR3 region: CASSEAGTPSYEQYF. In DNA form, the CDR3 reads TGTGCCAGCAGTGAAGCGGGGACACCTTCCTACGAGCAGTACTTC. The rearrangement joins TRBV2 to TRBJ2-7; possibly TRBD1 for D (6 bases). The CDR3 consists of 15 residues. V dropped 0 bases and J dropped 1 base, with 10 bases sitting between them. Germline values: CDR1 SNHLY, CDR2 FYNNEI.

This chain joins TRBV29-1 and TRBJ1-1; D may be TRBD1 (6 bases). Germline V CDR1 and CDR2: SQVTM, ANQGSEA. There are 13 residues in the CDR3. Trimming shortened V by 7 bases and J by 2 bases, and 14 bases separated the two germline ends. The CDR3 nucleotides are TGCAGCGCTAGGACAGACTTAAACACTGAAGCTTTCTTT. The encoded protein is CSARTDLNTEAFF. Full variable domain (missing parts from reference TRBV29-1 and TRBJ1-1): SAVISQKPSRDICQRGTSLTIQCQVDSQVTMMFWYRQQPGQSLTLIATANQGSEATYESGFVIDKFPISRPNLTFSTLTVSNMSPEDSSIYLCSARTDLNTEAFFGQGTRLTVV.

This chain joins TRBV5-6 and TRBJ2-2; D may be TRBD2 (6 bases). The ends were cut back, 0 bases at V and 2 bases at J, with 14 bases in the middle. Per germline, CDR1 SGHDT and CDR2 YYEEEE. The CDR3 is 17 residues long. The CDR3 DNA sequence: TGTGCCAGCAGCTTGGCCATTGGGGGAGGAAACACCGGGGAGCTGTTTTTT. Its translation: CASSLAIGGGNTGELFF.